The clone carrying this TCR beta chain has just a few counts. Its antigen is not identified. The sample originates from a study of beta chain features in type 1 diabetes. Sorted CD4+ subsets: naive, central memory, regulatory, stem cell-like memory (CD45RO/CCR7/CD25/CD127/CD95/CD27 panel). Investigators reverse transcribed all isolated RNA, so they sequenced expressed TCRB transcripts. Only in-frame clones appear in the TCRdb table, and some are missing; sequencing was by immunoSEQ multiplex PCR. The sample records over 150,000 clones, 10% being singletons. Findings of the study overall: The study found moderately but significantly shorter TCRB CDR3s in all four CD4+ subsets of Type 1 diabetes patients.

From germline, CDR1 is SGDLS and CDR2 YYNGEE. V lost 4 bases and J 6 bases, leaving 10 bases between the germline ends. The CDR3 has 12 amino acids. This clonotype was sampled from a man aged 25 to 40 with type 1 diabetes. Sequencing was performed on central memory CD4+ T cells from blood. This rearrangement joins TRBV9 to TRBJ1-2; no firm D call. The CDR3 sequence: CASSIRRDGYTF. The CDR3 DNA is TGTGCCAGCAGCATAAGACGGGATGGCTACACCTTC.